This TCR beta chain appears in the sequencing data of a study of T-cell reconstitution after alpha-beta-depleted transplantation in children. This clonotype was seen ten or more times. It was with unique molecular identifiers that the TCRbeta library was prepared. One entry per CDR3 protein, called by TCRdb with MiXCR from the PCR reads. The sample records approximately 640,000 distinct CDR3 sequences, roughly 17% being singletons. The CDR3 runs to 15 residues. Germline V CDR1 and CDR2: DFQATT, SNEGSKA (reference sequence). Germline trimming cut 6 bases from V and 2 bases from J; bases unmatched to any gene: 8.

The sample in question was PBMCs from the stem cell graft donor, obtained from the stem cell graft. The sequence was collected from a human donor who donated a stem cell graft to a child with acute myeloid leukemia. This rearrangement joins TRBV20-1 to TRBJ2-2; 8 positions match TRBD2. The CDR3 DNA sequence: TGCAGTGCCACGGGGGGGGACACCAACACCGGGGAGCTGTTTTTT. Amino acid sequence: CSATGGDTNTGELFF.